The 7 T cell receptor beta chains presented below share a single source sample, sequenced in a study of regulatory T cells in long-lasting Graves disease. The time point: newly diagnosed GD, antithyroid drugs for less than 3 months. The TCR library was made from RNA that had been extracted from PBMCs in TRIzol. Libraries of TCR beta came from iRepertoire HTBI primers plus Arm-PCR of CDR3 regions. TCRdb independently ran MiXCR on the multiplex PCR reads; one entry per CDR3 protein. The sample contains approximately 400,000 distinct CDR3 sequences, about 11% of which appear only once. The data were also submitted as part of a second study, on T cells in Graves' hyperthyroidism and ophthalmopathy.

Specimen: peripheral blood mononuclear cells (PBMCs), collected at new diagnosis, from a patient treated with antithyroid drugs. The receptors shown here come from a woman between 18 and 29 years old with Graves disease.

This clonotype has only a few counts. The genes are TRBV11-3 and TRBJ1-1; possibly TRBD1 for D (5 bases). CDR3 size: 14 residues. Between the trimmed V and J ends, which lost 5 bases and 1 base, there was a span of 11 bases. CDR1 and CDR2 (germline): SGHNT, YENEEA. The DNA for the CDR3 is TGTGCCAGCAGCCCGGGGGGATGGAACACTGAAGCTTTCTTT. As protein: CASSPGGWNTEAFF. Using reference TRBV11-3 and TRBJ1-1 for the parts outside the CDR3, the full variable domain is EAGVVQSPRYKIIEKKQPVAFWCNPISGHNTLYWYLQNLGQGPELLIRYENEEAVDDSQLPKDRFSAERLKGVDSTLKIQPAELGDSAVYLCASSPGGWNTEAFFGQGTRLTVV.

This clonotype came up many times. The rearrangement links TRBV7-9 to TRBJ1-2; D is unclear. Germline V lookup: CDR1 SEHNR, CDR2 FQNEAQ (reference sequence). The CDR3 is 13 amino acids. Between the trimmed V and J ends, which lost 3 bases and 1 base, there was a span of 6 bases. CDR3 sequence (DNA): TGTGCCAGCAGCTTGGGAAATAACTATGGCTACACCTTC. Protein product: CASSLGNNYGYTF. The whole variable domain, remainder taken from reference TRBV7-9 and TRBJ1-2, is DTGVSQNPRHKITKRGQNVTFRCDPISEHNRLYWYRQTLGQGPEFLTYFQNEAQLEKSRLLSDRFSAERPKGSFSTLEIQRTEQGDSAMYLCASSLGNNYGYTFGSGTRLTVV.

This sequence joins TRBV14 and TRBJ1-4, with 7 bases aligning to TRBD1. The V gene's germline CDR1 is SGHDN and CDR2 FVKESK. The CDR3 spans 16 residues. The ends lost 0 bases at V and 10 bases at J; junction bases unmatched: 11. The CDR3 spells CASSQDSPRTGGKLFF. The CDR3 bases are TGTGCCAGCAGCCAAGATTCTCCTAGGACAGGCGGAAAACTGTTTTTT.

V and J are TRBV12-3 or TRBV12-4 and TRBJ2-2; D gene uncertain. Trimming removed 2 bases from V and 0 bases from J, with 7 bases in between. The CDR3 has 15 amino acids. CDR3 DNA: TGTGCCAGCAGTTTAAGGCTCCCGAACACCGGGGAGCTGTTTTTT. As protein: CASSLRLPNTGELFF.

This clonotype was seen more than once but under ten times. This sequence joins TRBV7-2 and TRBJ2-6; TRBD2 might be the D (5 bases). Trimming cost V 6 bases and J 2 bases, with 17 bases left between them. The CDR3 length is 17 residues. The germline V gene encodes CDR1 SGHTA and CDR2 FQGNSA. CDR3 sequence: CASSPKASGAGANVLTF. The DNA of the CDR3 is TGTGCCAGCAGTCCTAAAGCGTCCGGGGCTGGGGCCAACGTCCTGACTTTC. Supplemented by reference TRBV7-2 and TRBJ2-6, the full variable domain reads GAGVSQSPSNKVTEKGKDVELRCDPISGHTALYWYRQSLGQGLEFLIYFQGNSAPDKSGLPSDRFSAERTGGSVSTLTIQRTQQEDSAVYLCASSPKASGAGANVLTFGAGSRLTVL.

This clonotype appeared many times. V gene TRBV20-1 combines with J gene TRBJ1-2; TRBD1 matches 7 bases. This CDR3 is 12 amino acids long. Germline trimming cut 6 bases from V and 5 bases from J; bases unmatched to any gene: 6. From germline, CDR1 is DFQATT and CDR2 SNEGSKA (reference sequence). CDR3 residues: CSALRGSYGYTF. The CDR3 DNA sequence: TGCAGTGCGCTCAGGGGGAGTTATGGCTACACCTTC.

As to this clonotype: This may come from a read error, since a much larger clone is one base off. The chain links TRBV5-1 to TRBJ1-6; tentatively, D is TRBD1 (5 bases). This CDR3 region has 15 residues. Germline-derived CDR1 and CDR2 are SGHRS and YFSETQ. The CDR3 coding sequence is TGCGCCAGCAGCTTGGCACGGGGCGCAGATTCACCCCCCCACTTT. Protein product: CASSLARGADSPPHF.